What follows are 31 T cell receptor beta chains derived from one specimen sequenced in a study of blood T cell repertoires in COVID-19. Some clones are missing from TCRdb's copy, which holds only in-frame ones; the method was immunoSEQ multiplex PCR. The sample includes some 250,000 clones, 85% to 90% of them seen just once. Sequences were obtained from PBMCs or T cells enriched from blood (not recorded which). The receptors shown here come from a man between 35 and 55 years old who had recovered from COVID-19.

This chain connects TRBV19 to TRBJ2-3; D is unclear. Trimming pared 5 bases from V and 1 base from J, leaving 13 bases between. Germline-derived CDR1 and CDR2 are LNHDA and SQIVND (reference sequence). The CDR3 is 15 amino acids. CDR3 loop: CASSGPNNGTDTQYF. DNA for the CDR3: TGTGCCAGTAGTGGCCCCAATAATGGCACAGATACGCAGTATTTT.

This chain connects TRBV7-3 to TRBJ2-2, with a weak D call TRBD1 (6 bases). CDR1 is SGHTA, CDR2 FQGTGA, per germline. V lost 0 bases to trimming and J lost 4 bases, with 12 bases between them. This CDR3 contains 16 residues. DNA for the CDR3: TGTGCCAGCAGCTTAACGGCGTCCAGGGGCACCGGGGAGCTGTTTTTT. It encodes CASSLTASRGTGELFF.

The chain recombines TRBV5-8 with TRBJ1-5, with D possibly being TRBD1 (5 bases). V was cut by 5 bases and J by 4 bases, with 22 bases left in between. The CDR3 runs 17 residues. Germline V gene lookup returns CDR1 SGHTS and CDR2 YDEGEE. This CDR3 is CASRNPFRDGSNQPQHF. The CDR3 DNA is TGTGCCAGCAGGAACCCTTTCAGGGATGGCTCAAATCAGCCCCAGCATTTT.

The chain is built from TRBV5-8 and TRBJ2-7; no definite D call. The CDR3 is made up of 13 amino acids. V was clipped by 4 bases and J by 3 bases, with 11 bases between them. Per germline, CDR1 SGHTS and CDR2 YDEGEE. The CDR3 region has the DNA TGTGCCAGCAGCCAATTGATCTACTACGAGCAGTACTTC. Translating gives CASSQLIYYEQYF.

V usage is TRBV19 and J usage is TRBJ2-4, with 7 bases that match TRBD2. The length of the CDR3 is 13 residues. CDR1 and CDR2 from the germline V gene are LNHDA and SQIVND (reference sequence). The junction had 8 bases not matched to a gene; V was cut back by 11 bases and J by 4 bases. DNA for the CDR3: TGTGCCTCCCGGGGGGAGGGGAAAAACATTCAGTACTTC. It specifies CASRGEGKNIQYF.

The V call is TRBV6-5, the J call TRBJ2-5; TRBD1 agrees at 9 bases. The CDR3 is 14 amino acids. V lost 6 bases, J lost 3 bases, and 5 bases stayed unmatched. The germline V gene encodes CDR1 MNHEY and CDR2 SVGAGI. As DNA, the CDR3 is TGTGCCAGCAGAGACAGGGGGAGAGAAGAGACCCAGTACTTC. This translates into CASRDRGREETQYF.

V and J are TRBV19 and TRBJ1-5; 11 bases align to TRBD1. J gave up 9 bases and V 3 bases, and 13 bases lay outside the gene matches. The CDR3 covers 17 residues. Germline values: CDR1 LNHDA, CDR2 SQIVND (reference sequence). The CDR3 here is CASSIGTGGFFKRPQHF. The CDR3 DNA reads TGTGCCAGTAGTATCGGGACAGGGGGATTTTTTAAACGGCCCCAGCATTTT.

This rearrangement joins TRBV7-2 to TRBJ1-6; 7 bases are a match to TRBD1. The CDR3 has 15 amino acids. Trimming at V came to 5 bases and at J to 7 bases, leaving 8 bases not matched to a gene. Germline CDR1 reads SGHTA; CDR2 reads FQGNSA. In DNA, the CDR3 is TGTGCCAGCAGCGAAATGGGACAGCGGAATTCACCCCTCCACTTT. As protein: CASSEMGQRNSPLHF.

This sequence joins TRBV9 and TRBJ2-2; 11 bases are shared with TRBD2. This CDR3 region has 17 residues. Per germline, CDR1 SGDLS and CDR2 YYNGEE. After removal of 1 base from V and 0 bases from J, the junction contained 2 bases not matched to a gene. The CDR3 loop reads CASSVPSGGSNTGELFF. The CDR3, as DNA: TGTGCCAGCAGCGTACCTAGCGGGGGGTCGAACACCGGGGAGCTGTTTTTT.

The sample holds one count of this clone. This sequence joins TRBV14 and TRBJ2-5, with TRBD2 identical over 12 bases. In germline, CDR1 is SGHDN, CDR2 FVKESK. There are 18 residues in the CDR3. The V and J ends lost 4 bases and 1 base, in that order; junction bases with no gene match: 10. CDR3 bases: TGTGCCAGCAGCCCGCTAGCGGGGGGGCCTCGGGGCCAAGAGACCCAGTACTTC. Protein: CASSPLAGGPRGQETQYF.

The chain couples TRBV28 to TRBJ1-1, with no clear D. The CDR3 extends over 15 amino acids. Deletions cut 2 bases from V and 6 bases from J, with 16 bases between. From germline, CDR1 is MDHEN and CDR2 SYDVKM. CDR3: CASSLQPGNIAEAFF. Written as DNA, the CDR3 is TGTGCCAGCAGTTTACAGCCGGGGAATATCGCTGAAGCTTTCTTT.

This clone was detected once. The chain's CDR3 is CASGKGSGRGEQFF. The CDR3 bases are TGTGCCAGCGGTAAAGGGAGCGGGAGGGGTGAGCAGTTCTTC. The chain uses TRBV3-1 (or the pseudogene TRBV3-2) and TRBJ2-1; 10 bases match TRBD2. Germline-derived CDR1 and CDR2 are LGHDT and YNNKEL (reference sequence). The CDR3 has 14 residues. V gave up 8 bases and J gave up 9 bases; unmatched junction bases: 10.

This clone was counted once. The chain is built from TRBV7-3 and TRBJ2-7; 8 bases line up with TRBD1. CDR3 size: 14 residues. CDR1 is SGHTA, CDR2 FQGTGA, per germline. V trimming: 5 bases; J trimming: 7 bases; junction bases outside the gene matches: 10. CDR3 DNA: TGTGCCAGCAGCACCGGGACAGGCGGTGGGGAGCAGTACTTC. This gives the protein CASSTGTGGGEQYF.

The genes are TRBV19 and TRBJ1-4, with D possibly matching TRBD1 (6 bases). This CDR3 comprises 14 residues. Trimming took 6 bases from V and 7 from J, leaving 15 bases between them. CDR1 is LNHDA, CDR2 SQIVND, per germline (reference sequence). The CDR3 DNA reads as TGTGCCAGTAGCTCGGGGGGGGCTAGTGAAAAACTGTTTTTT. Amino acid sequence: CASSSGGASEKLFF.

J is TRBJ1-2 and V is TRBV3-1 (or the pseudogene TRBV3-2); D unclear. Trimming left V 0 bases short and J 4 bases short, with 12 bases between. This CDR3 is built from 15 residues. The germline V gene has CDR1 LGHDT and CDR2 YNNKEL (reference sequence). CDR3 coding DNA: TGTGCCAGCAGCCAAGATCCCCCCAGTGGCTATGGCTACACCTTC. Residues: CASSQDPPSGYGYTF.

CDR3 residues: CASSSYSRVGGVEAFF. In DNA form, the CDR3 reads TGTGCCAGCAGCTCATACTCGAGAGTTGGAGGGGTTGAAGCTTTCTTT. The chain is built from TRBV11-3 and TRBJ1-1; D is possibly TRBD1 (5 bases). Germline loops: CDR1 SGHNT, CDR2 YENEEA. V was shortened by 4 bases and J by 7 bases, with 22 bases between the two germline ends. The CDR3 covers 16 residues. The complete variable domain, with remaining parts taken from reference TRBV11-3 and TRBJ1-1, reads EAGVVQSPRYKIIEKKQPVAFWCNPISGHNTLYWYLQNLGQGPELLIRYENEEAVDDSQLPKDRFSAERLKGVDSTLKIQPAELGDSAVYLCASSSYSRVGGVEAFFGQGTRLTVV.

The CDR3 DNA reads TGTGCCAGCAGCCCGGGGAAAGGGGAGCTGTTTTTT. Residues: CASSPGKGELFF. The V and J genes are TRBV7-3 and TRBJ2-2, with a weak D call TRBD2 (5 bases). Germline V gives CDR1 SGHTA, CDR2 FQGTGA. The CDR3 has 12 residues. V lost 5 bases to trimming and J lost 8 bases, with 9 bases between them.

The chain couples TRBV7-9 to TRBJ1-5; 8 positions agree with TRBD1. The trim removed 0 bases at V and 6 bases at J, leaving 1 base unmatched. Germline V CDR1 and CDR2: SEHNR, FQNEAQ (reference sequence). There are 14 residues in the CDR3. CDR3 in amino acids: CASSLATGGQPQHF. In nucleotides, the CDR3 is TGTGCCAGCAGCTTAGCAACAGGGGGTCAGCCCCAGCATTTT.

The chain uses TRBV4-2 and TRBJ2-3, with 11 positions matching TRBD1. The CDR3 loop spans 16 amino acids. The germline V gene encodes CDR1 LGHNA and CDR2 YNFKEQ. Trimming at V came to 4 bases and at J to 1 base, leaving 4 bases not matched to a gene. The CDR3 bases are TGTGCCAGCAGCCGGGGGACAGGGGGTGGCACAGATACGCAGTATTTT. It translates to CASSRGTGGGTDTQYF.

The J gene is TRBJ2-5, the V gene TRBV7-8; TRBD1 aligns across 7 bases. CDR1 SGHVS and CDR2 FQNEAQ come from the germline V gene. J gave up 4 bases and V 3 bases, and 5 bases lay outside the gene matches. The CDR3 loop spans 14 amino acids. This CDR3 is CASSFSGQPETQYF. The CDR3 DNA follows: TGTGCCAGCAGCTTTTCGGGACAGCCAGAGACCCAGTACTTC. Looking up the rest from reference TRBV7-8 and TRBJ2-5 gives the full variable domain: GAGVSQSPRYKVAKRGQDVALRCDPISGHVSLFWYQQALGQGPEFLTYFQNEAQLDKSGLPSDRFFAERPEGSVSTLKIQRTQQEDSAVYLCASSFSGQPETQYFGPGTRLLVL.

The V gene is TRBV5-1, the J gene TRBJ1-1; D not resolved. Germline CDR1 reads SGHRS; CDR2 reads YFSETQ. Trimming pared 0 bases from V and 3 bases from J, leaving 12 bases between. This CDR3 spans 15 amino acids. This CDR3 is CASSLEYGGDTEAFF. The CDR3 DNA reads TGCGCCAGCAGCTTGGAATACGGCGGGGACACTGAAGCTTTCTTT.

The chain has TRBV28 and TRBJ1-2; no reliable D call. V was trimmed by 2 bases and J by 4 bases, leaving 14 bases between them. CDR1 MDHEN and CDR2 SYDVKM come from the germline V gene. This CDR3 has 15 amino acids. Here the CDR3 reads CASSLMSGGGYGYTF. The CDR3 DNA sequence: TGTGCCAGCAGTTTAATGTCAGGTGGAGGCTATGGCTACACCTTC.

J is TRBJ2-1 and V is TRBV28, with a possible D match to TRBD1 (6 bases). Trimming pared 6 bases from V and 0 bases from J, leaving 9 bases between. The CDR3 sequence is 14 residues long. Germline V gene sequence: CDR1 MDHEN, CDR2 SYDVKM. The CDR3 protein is CASSGQNSYNEQFF. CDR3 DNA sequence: TGTGCCAGCAGCGGACAGAACTCCTACAATGAGCAGTTCTTC.

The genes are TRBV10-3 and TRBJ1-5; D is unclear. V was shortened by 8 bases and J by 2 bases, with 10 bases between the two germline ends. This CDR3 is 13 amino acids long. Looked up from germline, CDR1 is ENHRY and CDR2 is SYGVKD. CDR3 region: CAIGWQGNQPQHF. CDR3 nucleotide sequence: TGTGCCATCGGTTGGCAAGGCAATCAGCCCCAGCATTTT.

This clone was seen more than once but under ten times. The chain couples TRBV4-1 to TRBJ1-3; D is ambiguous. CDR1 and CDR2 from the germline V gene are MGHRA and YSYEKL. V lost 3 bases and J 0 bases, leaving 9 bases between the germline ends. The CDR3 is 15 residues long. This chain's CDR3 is CASSHQELSGNTIYF. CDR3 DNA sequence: TGCGCCAGCAGCCACCAGGAACTCTCTGGAAACACCATATATTTT.

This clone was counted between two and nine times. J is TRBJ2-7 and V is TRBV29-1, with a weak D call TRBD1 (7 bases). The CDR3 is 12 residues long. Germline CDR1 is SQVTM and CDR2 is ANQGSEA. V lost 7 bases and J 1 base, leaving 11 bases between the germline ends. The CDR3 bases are TGCAGCGCCGGGGGACAGTCCTACGAGCAGTACTTC. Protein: CSAGGQSYEQYF.

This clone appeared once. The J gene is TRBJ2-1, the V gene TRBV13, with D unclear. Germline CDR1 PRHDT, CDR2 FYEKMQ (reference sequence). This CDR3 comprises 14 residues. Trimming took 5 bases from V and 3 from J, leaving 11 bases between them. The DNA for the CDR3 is TGTGCCAGCAGCCCCCTATTGAACTACAATGAGCAGTTCTTC. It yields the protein CASSPLLNYNEQFF.

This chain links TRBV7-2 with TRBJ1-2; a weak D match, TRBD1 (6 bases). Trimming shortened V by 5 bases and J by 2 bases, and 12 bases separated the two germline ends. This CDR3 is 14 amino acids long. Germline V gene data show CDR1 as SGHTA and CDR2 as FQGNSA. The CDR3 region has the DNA TGTGCCAGCAGCGTACAGGGTTCAAACTATGGCTACACCTTC. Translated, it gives CASSVQGSNYGYTF.

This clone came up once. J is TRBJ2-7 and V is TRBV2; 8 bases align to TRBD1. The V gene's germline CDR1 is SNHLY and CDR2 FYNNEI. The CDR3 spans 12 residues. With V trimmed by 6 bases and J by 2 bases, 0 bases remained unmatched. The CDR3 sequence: CASRDRAYEQYF. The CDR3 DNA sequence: TGTGCCAGCAGGGACAGGGCCTACGAGCAGTACTTC.

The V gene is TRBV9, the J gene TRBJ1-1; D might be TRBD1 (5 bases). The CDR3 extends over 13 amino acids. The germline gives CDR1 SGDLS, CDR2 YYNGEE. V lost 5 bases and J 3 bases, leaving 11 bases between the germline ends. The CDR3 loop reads CASSGSGDTEAFF. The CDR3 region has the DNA TGTGCCAGCAGTGGATCGGGGGACACTGAAGCTTTCTTT.

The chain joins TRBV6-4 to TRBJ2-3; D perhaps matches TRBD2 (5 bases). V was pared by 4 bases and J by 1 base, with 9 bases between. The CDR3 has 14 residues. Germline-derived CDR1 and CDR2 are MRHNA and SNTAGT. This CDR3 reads CASSVGRGTDTQYF. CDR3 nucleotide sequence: TGTGCCAGCAGTGTTGGGCGGGGCACAGATACGCAGTATTTT.